The clone carrying this T cell receptor beta chain was seen many times. Its antigen is currently unknown. This record comes from a study of early T cells in non-severe SARS-CoV-2 infection. At the level of the study: The chains were unpaired, and the sequenced material was bulk RNA from unsorted whole blood.

Study-level points and caveats: Reliance on VDJdb matching favored anti-spike CD8 responses; private and CD4 specificities were missed.

This CDR3 is 15 amino acids long. Deletions cut 5 bases from V and 6 bases from J, with 17 bases between. The germline V gene has CDR1 SGHAT and CDR2 FQNNGV. As part of library construction, unique molecular identifiers were attached to individual cDNA molecules. MiXCR, run by TCRdb on the 5' RACE reads, gives a single entry per CDR3 protein. The data contain some 80,000 distinct CDR3 sequences, 4.5% to 6% of them seen just once; the ten biggest clones take up roughly 7.3%. The material sequenced was whole blood, taken at baseline. The sequence was obtained from an adult who was a healthcare worker with PCR-confirmed SARS-CoV-2 infection or an uninfected control (not recorded which). The chain is built from TRBV11-2 and TRBJ2-1; unclear D gene. Here the CDR3 reads CASSVPSVGTNEQFF. The CDR3 bases are TGTGCCAGCAGCGTCCCCTCGGTCGGAACCAATGAGCAGTTCTTC.